This TCR beta chain was retrieved from a study (dated by TCRdb to the mid-2010s). Context from the whole study: The study examined whether tumor-infiltrating Tregs in breast cancer are drawn from blood Tregs or arise in situ by conversion from other CD4+ T cell subsets.

Tregs were isolated as CD4+CD25+CD127-/low cells. Tregs, naive and memory CD4+ T cells from tumor, blood and ipsilateral draining lymph nodes of about 5 breast cancer patients underwent full-length TCR alpha and beta sequencing. Mononuclear cells from lymph nodes or approximately 50 ml of peripheral blood were isolated by Ficoll density gradient centrifugation. FACS confirmed that the sorted cell populations were more than 90% pure. Findings and caveats that apply to the study as a whole: Tumor memory CD4+ T cell TCR gene usage was found to cluster with blood and lymph node memory CD4+ cells and with lymph node naive CD4+ cells. The larger-cohort validation was restricted to a single TCR beta V-J rearrangement rather than whole repertoires. Tumor-infiltrating Treg TCR alpha and beta sequences overlapped most with tumor naive CD4+ T cells, then with blood naive CD4+ T cells.

Full-length TCR variable regions were amplified by 5' RACE PCR with constant-region reverse primers, followed by semi-nested PCR with Nested Universal Primer A. The ReliaPrep RNA Cell Miniprep System was used to extract total RNA, which was then reverse transcribed into 5'RACE-ready cDNA with the SMARTer RACE 5'/3' Kit. Multiplex adaptors were used to barcode full-length TCR alpha and beta libraries, and the barcoded libraries were sequenced on an Illumina MiSeq. Per the authors' processing: For each of nine subset-tissue groups, sequencing data from the five patients were pooled, and the groups were compared by unsupervised clustering of TCR gene usage. Repertoire similarity was calculated with the Morisita-Horn index, weighting shared sequences by their contribution to each repertoire. TCRdb passed the public sequencing reads through fastp at Q25 and MiXCR, retaining productive beta sequences. When rows share a CDR3 protein, they turn into one entry using the most common DNA and genes. The V and J calls and clone size come from TCRdb's table, not from the authors' own analysis. Present in this sample are about 42,000 distinct CDR3 sequences, about 20% of which were seen just once. The top ten clones comprise about 4.1% of the sample.

This clonotype has only one observation. The antigen it binds to is not known. No much larger clone exists at a distance of one base, and base qualities are not known. Evidence from one read is weak. This TCR was recovered from a female donor with breast cancer. The sequencing sample was made of Tregs sorted from blood.

The bases are TGTGCCAGCAGCTTGGAGTCGATAGCGGGAGAGATCCGATACGAGCAGTACTTC. Protein translation: CASSLESIAGEIRYEQYF. This chain is built from TRBV5-4 and TRBJ2-7, with TRBD2 matching 9 junction bases. After removal of 0 bases from V and 4 bases from J, the junction retains 14 bases not matched to a gene. Inclusive of the bounding cysteine and phenylalanine, the CDR3 is 18 residues long. CDR3 DNA is the only sequence kept; it has 54 bases, read in frame from the first base. CDR1 and CDR2 (SGHNT, YYREEE) derive from the germline V gene (reference sequence). The full variable domain, completed from the reference TRBV5-4 and TRBJ2-7 proteins outside the CDR3, reads ETGVTQSPTHLIKTRGQQVTLRCSSQSGHNTVSWYQQALGQGPQFIFQYYREEENGRGNFPPRFSGLQFPNYSSELNVNALELDDSALYLCASSLESIAGEIRYEQYFGPGTRLTVT.